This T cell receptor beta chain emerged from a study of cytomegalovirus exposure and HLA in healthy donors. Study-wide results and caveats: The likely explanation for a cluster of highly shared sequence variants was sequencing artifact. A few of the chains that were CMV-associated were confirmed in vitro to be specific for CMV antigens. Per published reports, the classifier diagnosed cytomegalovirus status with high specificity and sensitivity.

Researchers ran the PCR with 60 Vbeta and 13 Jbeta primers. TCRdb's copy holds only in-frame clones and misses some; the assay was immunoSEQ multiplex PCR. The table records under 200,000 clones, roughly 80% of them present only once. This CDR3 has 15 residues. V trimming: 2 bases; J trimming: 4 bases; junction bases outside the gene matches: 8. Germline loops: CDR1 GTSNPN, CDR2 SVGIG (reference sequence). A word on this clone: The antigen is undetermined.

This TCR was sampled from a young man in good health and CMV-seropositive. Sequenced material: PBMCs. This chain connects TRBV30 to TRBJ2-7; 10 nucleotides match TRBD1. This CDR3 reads CAWSWGQGPLYEQYF. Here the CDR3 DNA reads TGTGCCTGGAGTTGGGGACAGGGGCCCCTATACGAGCAGTACTTC.